This is a list of T cell receptor beta chains from one sample in a study of T cell clones after liver transplantation. The repertoire was sequenced with immunoSEQ multiplex PCR; TCRdb's copy has only in-frame clones and lacks some. The sample lists about 80,000 clones, about 82% occurring once. The sample in question was CD4+ T cells from blood, obtained 45 to 46 months after liver transplant. All receptors come from a human patient who received a liver transplant. Some T cells may trace back to the graft donor. Each CDR3 is given with its conserved first and last residue. The D gene is left open where the match is weak. The size field is filled for only some rows; it gives once, few, many or a size class.

.,TRBV10-3,.,TRBJ2-2,TGTGCCATTGAACGGGGGGCGATCGGGGAGCTGTTTTTT,CAIERGAIGELFF
.,TRBV27,.,TRBJ2-4,TGTGCCAGCAGCGAGTTTCCCCGAGCCAAAAACATTCAGTACTTC,CASSEFPRAKNIQYF
.,TRBV25-1,.,TRBJ2-7,TGTGCCAGCAGTGTTGGGGAGGCCAACTACGAGCAGTACTTC,CASSVGEANYEQYF
.,TRBV28,TRBD1,TRBJ1-4,TGTGCCAGCAGTTTCTCCCTCGCCTCATCATTTTCGGGACAGGCTAATGAAAAACTGTTTTTT,CASSFSLASSFSGQANEKLFF
.,TRBV25-1,.,TRBJ2-2,TGTGCCAGCAGCCTGACAGGAACGAACACCGGGGAGCTGTTTTTT,CASSLTGTNTGELFF
.,TRBV4-3,.,TRBJ1-4,TGCGCCAGCAGCCAAGACGAGGGGGGGGAAGGCGATGAAAAACTGTTTTTT,CASSQDEGGEGDEKLFF
once,TRBV29-1,TRBD2,TRBJ2-1,TGCAGCGTTGAAGGGACTAGCGGAAGTTGGGAGCAGTTCTTC,CSVEGTSGSWEQFF
.,TRBV7-9,.,TRBJ2-2,TGTGCCAGCAGCTTAGCGCAGGGAACAGAGCTGTTTTTT,CASSLAQGTELFF
.,TRBV5-1,TRBD2,TRBJ2-1,TGCGCCAGCAGCTTGGCGGGACTAGCGCTTGGGGAGCAGTTCTTC,CASSLAGLALGEQFF
.,TRBV28,TRBD1,TRBJ2-7,TGTGCCAGCAGTACGCCGGGACAGGGAGTAGGATACGAGCAGTACTTC,CASSTPGQGVGYEQYF
.,TRBV5-1,TRBD2,TRBJ2-1,TGCGCCAGCCGCGGCGGCGGAACTAGCGGGAGCACTGAGCAGTTCTTC,CASRGGGTSGSTEQFF
.,TRBV6-1,.,TRBJ2-3,TGTGCCAGCAGTGAACAGGGGATGGGCACAGATACGCAGTATTTT,CASSEQGMGTDTQYF
.,TRBV14,.,TRBJ1-2,TGTGCCAGCAGCTGGACGGGAGAGGGTGGCTACACCTTC,CASSWTGEGGYTF
.,TRBV5-1,.,TRBJ1-1,TGCGCCAGCAGCAGTGGTGTGAGCACTGAAGCTTTCTTT,CASSSGVSTEAFF
.,TRBV6-4,.,TRBJ1-5,TGTGCCAGCAGTGGGGAGGAGGGGCAGCCCCAGCATTTT,CASSGEEGQPQHF
.,TRBV2,.,TRBJ2-3,TGTGCCAGCAAAATGACAGTTTCCACAGATACGCAGTATTTT,CASKMTVSTDTQYF
few,TRBV14,TRBD2,TRBJ2-3,TGTGCCAGCAGCCAAGAGACTAGCGGGAGGTCAGATACGCAGTATTTT,CASSQETSGRSDTQYF
.,TRBV18,TRBD1,TRBJ2-3,TGTGCCAGCAGTCAGACAGGGGGCACAGATACGCAGTATTTT,CASSQTGGTDTQYF
.,TRBV28,.,TRBJ2-5,TGTGCCAGCAGACCCGACGGGGTTGGGAGAGGTAAAGAGACCCAGTACTTC,CASRPDGVGRGKETQYF
.,TRBV7-9,.,TRBJ1-1,TGTGCCAGCAGCGTTAGAAGTCTGGGAGCTTTCTTT,CASSVRSLGAFF
.,TRBV7-2,.,TRBJ1-1,TGTGCCAGCAGACCCTACCCGGGACCACCTGAAGCTTTCTTT,CASRPYPGPPEAFF
.,TRBV6-6,.,TRBJ2-7,TGTGCCAGCAGTGCTTTCCTTTTGAGAGAGCAGTACTTC,CASSAFLLREQYF
once,TRBV2,.,TRBJ2-1,TGTGCCAGCGGGGCAACCTACAATGAGCAGTTCTTC,CASGATYNEQFF
.,TRBV7-2,TRBD1,TRBJ2-7,TGTGCCAGCAGCACCGACAGGGCCCGTAGCTACGAGCAGTACTTC,CASSTDRARSYEQYF
few,TRBV11-3,TRBD1,TRBJ1-5,TGTGCCAGCAGCTCCCACGGTAGGCTCAGACAGGGGGTTAGCAATCAGCCCCAGCATTTT,CASSSHGRLRQGVSNQPQHF
.,TRBV28,.,TRBJ1-4,TGTGCCAGCAGCAGCCTCGGGGAATTTAAGGAAAAACTGTTTTTT,CASSSLGEFKEKLFF
.,TRBV5-6,TRBD2,TRBJ2-7,TGTGCCAGCAGCTTGTTCGAACTAGCGGACTACGAGCAGTACTTC,CASSLFELADYEQYF
few,TRBV7-2,.,TRBJ1-1,TGTGCCAGCAGCCCTTGGGGAGTCGGGGCAAACACTGAAGCTTTCTTT,CASSPWGVGANTEAFF
.,TRBV6-1,.,TRBJ1-1,TGTGCCAGCCTCCTACTTTGGGTTTCCACTGAAGCTTTCTTT,CASLLLWVSTEAFF
.,TRBV29-1,.,TRBJ1-5,TGCAGCGTTGAAGGGGGGCCAGGAATGATGGCCCAGCATTTT,CSVEGGPGMMAQHF
.,TRBV28,.,TRBJ2-5,TGTGCCAGCAGTAGGTCGTTCGTGGCGGAGCACGGAGAGACCCAGTACTTC,CASSRSFVAEHGETQYF
.,TRBV19,.,TRBJ2-3,TGTGCCAGTAGTATAGATAGGCGGAATACGCAGTATTTT,CASSIDRRNTQYF
.,TRBV11-3,.,TRBJ2-1,TGTGCCAGCAGCAAAACCCGGGGCAGATACAATGAGCAGTTCTTC,CASSKTRGRYNEQFF
.,TRBV7-9,.,TRBJ2-5,TGTGCCAGCAGCCCCCACGCCAGGGACCTCCAAGAGACCCAGTACTTC,CASSPHARDLQETQYF
once,TRBV5-7,.,TRBJ2-1,TGTGCCAGCAGCTCGGGGGTACCGGTGAGATACAATGAGCAGTTCTTC,CASSSGVPVRYNEQFF
.,TRBV7-2,.,TRBJ1-2,TGTGCCAGCAGCTTAGCCATCCCGGCGAGTGAGGGCTACACCTTC,CASSLAIPASEGYTF
.,TRBV6-5,TRBD1,TRBJ1-1,TGTGCCAGCAGTAACCGACAGGGCCGTGACACTGAAGCTTTCTTT,CASSNRQGRDTEAFF
once,TRBV6-5,.,TRBJ1-4,TGTGCCAGCAGAGTAGACAGATCAACTAATGAAAAACTGTTTTTT,CASRVDRSTNEKLFF
once,TRBV27,.,TRBJ1-5,TGTGCCAGCAGTTTCAGGGATAGCAATCAGCCCCAGCATTTT,CASSFRDSNQPQHF
.,TRBV4-1,TRBD2,TRBJ2-7,TGCGCCAGCAGCCAAGCGGCTAGCGGGACGCGAGAGCAGTACTTC,CASSQAASGTREQYF
.,TRBV7-2,.,TRBJ2-1,TGTGCCAGCAGAGGAGCAGGGGAGATTTCAGAGTTCTTC,CASRGAGEISEFF
.,TRBV2,TRBD1,TRBJ1-5,TGTGCCAGCAGGAAAGGACAGGGCGCACGGGCCCAGCATTTT,CASRKGQGARAQHF
.,TRBV28,.,TRBJ2-1,TGTGCCAGCAGTTTGGGGGACATAGGGGACAATGAGCAGTTCTTC,CASSLGDIGDNEQFF
.,TRBV10-1,.,TRBJ1-6,TGCGCCAGCAGTGTCGGGGGGAAGCGTTCACCCCTCCACTTT,CASSVGGKRSPLHF
.,TRBV28,.,TRBJ2-3,TGTGCCAGCACCCCCGGACTGAGCACAGATACGCAGTATTTT,CASTPGLSTDTQYF
.,TRBV28,.,TRBJ2-3,TGTGCCAGCAGTGGGGCTGCCACAGATACGCAGTATTTT,CASSGAATDTQYF
.,TRBV30,.,TRBJ1-1,TGTGCCTGGAGTGTACCGGGGACGCCGAACACTGAAGCTTTCTTT,CAWSVPGTPNTEAFF
.,TRBV7-9,TRBD2,TRBJ2-5,TGTGCCAGCACCGGGGGGGGTGGGCGAGAGACCCAGTACTTC,CASTGGGGRETQYF